Below, 21 T cell receptor beta chains from the same sample are listed, as sequenced in a study of prognosis after radiotherapy for stage I lung cancer. Multiplex PCR, run in two rounds, amplified TCR beta CDR3 from genomic DNA. Primers specific to each TRBV and TRBJ gene were used in first-round PCR. TCRdb re-called the multiplex PCR reads with MiXCR, one entry per CDR3 protein. The sample has about 24,000 distinct CDR3 sequences, about 34% seen once; the top ten hold approximately 60%. The source material was PBMCs, sampled before or after stereotactic body radiation therapy (not recorded which). These TCRs come from a donor aged 50 or older with non-small cell lung cancer.

This clonotype appeared many times. The chain is built from TRBV6-2 or TRBV6-3 and TRBJ1-4, with D perhaps matching TRBD1 (5 bases). CDR1 and CDR2 from the germline V gene are MNHEY and SVGEGT. V lost 4 bases, J lost 7 bases, and 22 bases lay in between. There are 17 residues in the CDR3. The CDR3 loop reads CASSFPPRDSQPEKLFF. Here the CDR3 DNA reads TGTGCCAGCAGTTTCCCCCCTCGGGACTCTCAACCTGAAAAACTGTTTTTT.

This clonotype was recorded many times. A much larger clonotype is one base distant, so this may be a read error. This chain connects TRBV6-5 to TRBJ2-2; 13 bases match TRBD2. Germline CDR1 reads MNHEY; CDR2 reads SVGAGI. CDR3 length equals 18 residues. CDR3 in amino acids: CASSYAIGLAGVAGEPFF. CDR3 sequence (DNA): TGTGCCAGCAGTTACGCGATTGGACTAGCGGGAGTCGCCGGGGAGCCGTTTTTT.

This clonotype appeared many times. The genes are TRBV5-1 and TRBJ2-7; 8 nucleotides agree with TRBD1. The CDR3 loop spans 14 amino acids. V gave up 4 bases and J gave up 2 bases; unmatched junction bases: 5. Germline CDR1 is SGHRS and CDR2 is YFSETQ. The CDR3 region is CASSDGQGTYEQYF. CDR3 sequence (DNA): TGCGCCAGCAGCGACGGACAGGGAACCTACGAGCAGTACTTC.

This clonotype was observed many times. The chain couples TRBV20-1 to TRBJ2-1; 10 positions match TRBD2. The CDR3 length is 14 residues. Germline V gene lookup returns CDR1 DFQATT and CDR2 SNEGSKA (reference sequence). The ends lost 5 bases at V and 12 bases at J; junction bases unmatched: 13. Here the CDR3 reads CSAGLSGRAVGQFF. The CDR3 DNA is TGCAGTGCTGGACTCAGCGGGAGGGCCGTCGGGCAGTTCTTC.

The sample holds many counts of this clonotype. The genes are TRBV2 and TRBJ1-5; D not certain. This CDR3 contains 13 residues. V dropped 3 bases and J dropped 6 bases, with 9 bases sitting between them. Germline CDR1 SNHLY, CDR2 FYNNEI. The CDR3 here is CASSESEVQPQHF. In nucleotides, the CDR3 is TGTGCCAGCAGTGAGTCGGAGGTTCAGCCCCAGCATTTT. Full variable domain (missing parts from reference TRBV2 and TRBJ1-5): EPEVTQTPSHQVTQMGQEVILRCVPISNHLYFYWYRQILGQKVEFLVSFYNNEISEKSEIFDDQFSVERPDGSNFTLKIRSTKLEDSAMYFCASSESEVQPQHFGDGTRLSIL.

The V gene is TRBV28, the J gene TRBJ1-1; D is possibly TRBD1 (6 bases). V lost 10 bases to trimming and J lost 3 bases, with 21 bases between them. The CDR3 covers 15 residues. CDR1 MDHEN and CDR2 SYDVKM come from the germline V gene. The CDR3 DNA follows: TGTGCCACCGCGAGGGGGGGGCGATTGGACACTGAAGCTTTCTTT. Its translation: CATARGGRLDTEAFF. Based on the CDR3 plus reference TRBV28 and TRBJ1-1, the full variable domain is DVKVTQSSRYLVKRTGEKVFLECVQDMDHENMFWYRQDPGLGLRLIYFSYDVKMKEKGDIPEGYSVSREKKERFSLILESASTNQTSMYLCATARGGRLDTEAFFGQGTRLTVV.

V is TRBV5-1 and J is TRBJ1-1; D ambiguous. Germline assignment: CDR1 SGHRS and CDR2 YFSETQ. This CDR3 comprises 13 residues. Trimming shortened V by 2 bases and J by 0 bases, and 5 bases separated the two germline ends. The chain's CDR3 is CASSLQMNTEAFF. DNA for the CDR3: TGCGCCAGCAGCTTACAAATGAACACTGAAGCTTTCTTT.

This clonotype was seen at least ten times. This chain uses TRBV9 with TRBJ1-5; TRBD1 is a possible D gene (6 bases). Per the germline V gene, CDR1 is SGDLS and CDR2 is YYNGEE. This CDR3 is built from 14 residues. The ends were cut back, 7 bases at V and 2 bases at J, with 13 bases in the middle. For the CDR3, the DNA is TGTGCCAGCGGCAGGGGATTCGGCAATCAGCCCCAGCATTTT. Translating it yields CASGRGFGNQPQHF.

At least ten counts were recorded for this clonotype. The V call is TRBV6-1, the J call TRBJ1-5; maybe TRBD1 (5 bases). The germline V gene encodes CDR1 MNHNS and CDR2 SASEGT. Trimming left V 6 bases short and J 6 bases short, with 21 bases between. The CDR3 covers 16 residues. The DNA of the CDR3 is TGTGCCAGCAGCCGAGAGGGACGGTCCGTGGGTCAGCCCCAGCATTTT. Amino acid sequence: CASSREGRSVGQPQHF.

This rearrangement joins TRBV5-6 to TRBJ2-1; D is undetermined. From germline, CDR1 is SGHDT and CDR2 YYEEEE. The CDR3 has 15 residues. Trimming removed 6 bases at V and 2 bases at J, with 15 bases between. The CDR3 sequence is CASNPISLPYNEQFF. The CDR3 coding sequence is TGTGCCAGCAACCCAATCAGCCTCCCCTACAATGAGCAGTTCTTC.

This chain uses TRBV6-2 or TRBV6-3 with TRBJ2-2; no firm D call. There are 13 residues in the CDR3. V lost 2 bases and J 3 bases, leaving 4 bases between the germline ends. Germline values: CDR1 MNHEY, CDR2 SVGEGT. CDR3: CASSYLDTGELFF. Here the CDR3 DNA reads TGTGCCAGCAGTTACCTAGACACCGGGGAGCTGTTTTTT.

To note about this clonotype: A junction end diverges from the germline sequence, so it may reflect a read error. This chain links TRBV28 with TRBJ2-2, with TRBD2 matching over 10 bases. CDR1 and CDR2 from the germline V gene are MDHEN and SYDVKM. There are 20 residues in the CDR3. CDR3 sequence (DNA): TGTGCCAGCAGTTCCCCCGGGCTAGCGGGGGCGGTTCCGAACACCGGTGAGCTGTTTTTT. Protein sequence: CASSSPGLAGAVPNTGELFF.

As regards this clonotype: One base away lies a much larger clone, so this may be a sequencing read error. The chain joins TRBV18 to TRBJ1-2; D is undetermined. The CDR3 loop spans 13 amino acids. Germline V gene data show CDR1 as KGHSH and CDR2 as LQKENI. The V and J ends lost 1 base and 1 base respectively, with 4 bases between them. The CDR3 DNA reads as TGTGCCAGCTCACCACAGGGTAACTATGGCTACACCTTC. It yields the protein CASSPQGNYGYTF.

There are many counts of this clonotype. The chain recombines TRBV18 with TRBJ2-4, with TRBD2 matching over 11 bases. V dropped 3 bases and J dropped 1; count of bases not matched to a gene: 5. CDR1 is KGHSH and CDR2 is LQKENI in the germline V gene. The CDR3 runs 17 residues. In DNA, the CDR3 is TGTGCCAGCTCACCCTTGACTAGCGGGAAGGCCAAAAACATTCAGTACTTC. Amino acids: CASSPLTSGKAKNIQYF.

The rearrangement uses TRBV6-1 and TRBJ2-1; 14 nucleotides match TRBD2. Germline V gene lookup returns CDR1 MNHNS and CDR2 SASEGT. Trimming cost V 4 bases and J 0 bases; bases outside gene matches: 5. This CDR3 region has 18 residues. Here the CDR3 DNA reads TGTGCCAGCAGTGGGTACGGGACTAGCGGGAGCTCCTACAATGAGCAGTTCTTC. Protein: CASSGYGTSGSSYNEQFF.

There are a few counts of this clonotype. With a much larger clone just one base away, this may be a read error. The chain carries TRBV20-1 and TRBJ2-1, with a weak D call TRBD2 (5 bases). The germline CDR1 and CDR2 sequences are DFQATT and SNEGSKA (reference sequence). V gave up 6 bases and J gave up 3 bases, with 21 bases separating them. This CDR3 has 16 amino acids. The CDR3 coding sequence is TGCAGTGCCCATGACTCCGGAGGATACCTCTACAATGAGCAGTTCTTC. It yields the protein CSAHDSGGYLYNEQFF.

In the case of this clonotype: This is likely an artifact of a read error, given a far larger clone one base away. The V gene is TRBV6-1, the J gene TRBJ1-2; TRBD1 agrees at 7 bases. CDR1 and CDR2 from the germline V gene are MNHNS and SASEGT. The CDR3 runs 12 residues. V lost 6 bases and J lost 6; bases outside the gene matches: 4. Here the CDR3 reads CASSYRGNGYTF. In nucleotides, the CDR3 is TGTGCCAGCAGCTACAGGGGAAATGGCTACACCTTC.

This clonotype occurred many times. The chain joins TRBV5-6 to TRBJ2-7; the match to TRBD2 covers 7 bases. The trim removed 3 bases at V and 2 bases at J, leaving 5 bases unmatched. CDR3 size: 14 residues. CDR1 is SGHDT and CDR2 is YYEEEE in the germline V gene. CDR3 region: CASSSGLEAYEQYF. The CDR3, as DNA: TGTGCCAGCAGCTCAGGACTAGAGGCCTACGAGCAGTACTTC.

This clonotype was seen repeatedly, ten times or more. The gene calls are TRBV24-1 and TRBJ1-2; the match to TRBD1 covers 7 bases. Per germline, CDR1 KGHDR and CDR2 SFDVKD. Trimming removed 7 bases from V and 7 bases from J; junction bases left unmatched: 11. This CDR3 is 14 amino acids long. The CDR3 loop reads CATSTDRVEAGYTF. The CDR3 nucleotides read TGTGCCACCAGCACCGACAGGGTTGAGGCTGGCTACACCTTC.

This clonotype was observed at least ten times. The J gene is TRBJ2-5, the V gene TRBV5-1; tentative D call: TRBD2 (5 bases). Germline loops: CDR1 SGHRS, CDR2 YFSETQ. The CDR3 totals 13 residues. Trimming removed 4 bases from V and 5 bases from J, with 12 bases in between. The CDR3 spells CASSLTSLETQYF. CDR3 bases: TGCGCCAGCAGCCTCACTAGTCTCGAGACCCAGTACTTC.

There are many counts of this clonotype. V and J are TRBV4-3 and TRBJ1-6, with 7 bases aligning to TRBD1. The CDR3 covers 16 residues. Germline CDR1 LGHNA, CDR2 YSLEER. V shed 1 base, J shed 7 bases, and the junction held 7 bases outside the gene matches. The CDR3 DNA sequence: TGCGCCAGCAGCCAAGCACTGGGACAGAAAAATTCACCCCTCCACTTT. Protein: CASSQALGQKNSPLHF.